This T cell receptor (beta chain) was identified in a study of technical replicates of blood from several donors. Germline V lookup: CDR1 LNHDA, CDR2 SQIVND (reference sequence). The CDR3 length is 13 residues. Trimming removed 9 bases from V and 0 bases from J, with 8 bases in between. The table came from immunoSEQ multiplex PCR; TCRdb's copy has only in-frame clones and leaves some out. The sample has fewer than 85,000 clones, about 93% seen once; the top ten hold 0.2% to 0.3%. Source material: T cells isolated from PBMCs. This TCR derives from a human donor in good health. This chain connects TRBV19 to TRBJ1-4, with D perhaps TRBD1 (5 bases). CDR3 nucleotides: TGTGCCAGCCGGGGGACAACTAATGAAAAACTGTTTTTT. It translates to CASRGTTNEKLFF.